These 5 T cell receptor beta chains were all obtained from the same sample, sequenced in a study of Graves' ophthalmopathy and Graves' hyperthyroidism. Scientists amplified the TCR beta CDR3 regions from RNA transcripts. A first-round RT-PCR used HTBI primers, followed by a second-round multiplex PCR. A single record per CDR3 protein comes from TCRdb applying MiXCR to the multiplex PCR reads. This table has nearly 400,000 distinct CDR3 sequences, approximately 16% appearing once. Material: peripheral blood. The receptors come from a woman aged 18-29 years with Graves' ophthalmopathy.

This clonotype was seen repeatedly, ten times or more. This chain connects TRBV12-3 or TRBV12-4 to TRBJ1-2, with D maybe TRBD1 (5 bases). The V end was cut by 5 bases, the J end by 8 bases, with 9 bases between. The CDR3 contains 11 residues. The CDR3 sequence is CASSAGGGYTF. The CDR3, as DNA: TGTGCCAGCAGTGCCGGGGGGGGCTACACCTTC.

The CDR3 DNA sequence: TGTGCCAGCAGTGTTCAGCGGGAGGGCTTCGGGGAGCTGTTTTTT. This sequence encodes CASSVQREGFGELFF. The rearrangement joins TRBV2 to TRBJ2-2, with TRBD2 identical over 10 bases. CDR3 length: 15 residues. The V and J ends lost 4 bases and 7 bases, in that order; junction bases with no gene match: 6. Germline CDR1 reads SNHLY; CDR2 reads FYNNEI.

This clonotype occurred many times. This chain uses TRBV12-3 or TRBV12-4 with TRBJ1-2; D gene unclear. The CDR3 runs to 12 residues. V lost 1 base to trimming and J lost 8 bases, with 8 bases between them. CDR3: CASSLGTIGYTF. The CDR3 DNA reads TGTGCCAGCAGTTTAGGAACTATCGGCTACACCTTC.

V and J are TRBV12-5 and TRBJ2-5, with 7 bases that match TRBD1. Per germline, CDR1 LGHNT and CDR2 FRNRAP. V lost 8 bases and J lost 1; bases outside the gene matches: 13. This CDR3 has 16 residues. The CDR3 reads CASLDDRVFLQETQYF. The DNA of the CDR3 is TGTGCTAGTTTAGATGACAGGGTCTTTCTCCAAGAGACCCAGTACTTC.

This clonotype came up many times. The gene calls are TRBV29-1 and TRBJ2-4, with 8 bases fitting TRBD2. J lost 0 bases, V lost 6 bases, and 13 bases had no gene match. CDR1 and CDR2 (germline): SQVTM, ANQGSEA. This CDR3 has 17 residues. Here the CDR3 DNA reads TGCAGCGTGGGGACCGTTACGGGAGGGGTAGCCAAAAACATTCAGTACTTC. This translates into CSVGTVTGGVAKNIQYF.